The 8 T cell receptor beta chains reported below all come from one sample, sequenced in a study of PD-1 blockade in classical Hodgkin lymphoma. Measured with immunoSEQ multiplex PCR; TCRdb has only the in-frame clones, and not every one. The data contain more than 20,000 clones, over 60% of them singletons. Each patient relapsed following autologous stem cell transplantation, and prior brentuximab vedotin exposure differed. Source: peripheral blood mononuclear cells (PBMCs), taken before the second cycle of nivolumab. Receptors originate from a human donor with classical Hodgkin lymphoma.

The chain is built from TRBV25-1 and TRBJ1-4, with 10 bases lining up with TRBD1. This CDR3 has 17 amino acids. Germline CDR1 and CDR2: MGHDK and SYGVNS. With V trimmed by 3 bases and J by 3 bases, 7 bases remained unmatched. This CDR3 is CASSDSGTGASNEKLFF. In nucleotides, the CDR3 is TGTGCCAGCAGTGACTCCGGGACAGGGGCGTCTAATGAAAAACTGTTTTTT. Filled out from reference TRBV25-1 and TRBJ1-4, the complete variable domain reads EADIYQTPRYLVIGTGKKITLECSQTMGHDKMYWYQQDPGMELHLIHYSYGVNSTEKGDLSSESTVSRIRTEHFPLTLESARPSHTSQYLCASSDSGTGASNEKLFFGSGTQLSVL.

This chain links TRBV19 with TRBJ1-1, with D possibly TRBD1 on 6 matching bases. CDR3 length: 16 amino acids. CDR1 LNHDA and CDR2 SQIVND come from the germline V gene (reference sequence). Deletions cut 3 bases from V and 5 bases from J, with 19 bases between. CDR3 sequence (DNA): TGTGCCAGTAGTATTCACGCGGACTCCCAGGGGACTGAAGCTTTCTTT. It is translated as CASSIHADSQGTEAFF.

The genes are TRBV12-5 and TRBJ1-1; possible D gene TRBD1, 5 bases. This CDR3 is 14 amino acids long. The V gene lost 1 base and the J gene lost 2 bases, with 8 bases spanning the gap. Germline assignment: CDR1 LGHNT and CDR2 FRNRAP. CDR3 amino acids: CASGLGDRNTEAFF. The CDR3 nucleotides read TGTGCTAGTGGTTTGGGCGACAGAAACACTGAAGCTTTCTTT. The entire variable domain, with the rest obtained from reference TRBV12-5 and TRBJ1-1, is as follows: DARVTQTPRHKVTEMGQEVTMRCQPILGHNTVFWYRQTMMQGLELLAYFRNRAPLDDSGMPKDRFSAEMPDATLATLKIQPSEPRDSAVYFCASGLGDRNTEAFFGQGTRLTVV.

The chain uses TRBV1 and TRBJ2-4; no DNA check was done on the table's D call, TRBD2. TRBV1 is recorded as a pseudogene. This CDR3 is built from 16 residues. CDR3 loop: CTSSPHAGGGKNIQYF. CDR3 sequence (DNA): TGCACCAGCAGCCCCCACGCAGGAGGAGGAAAAAACATTCAGTACTTC.

This clone was detected only once. This sequence joins TRBV4-2 and TRBJ2-1, with 10 bases identical to TRBD2. The CDR3 contains 16 residues. Looked up from germline, CDR1 is LGHNA and CDR2 is YNFKEQ. V gave up 3 bases and J gave up 2 bases; unmatched junction bases: 4. This CDR3 is CASSQDSGGTYNEQFF. The CDR3 nucleotides are TGTGCCAGCAGCCAGGATAGCGGGGGGACCTACAATGAGCAGTTCTTC.

The rearrangement links TRBV18 to TRBJ1-1; D is undetermined. Germline V CDR1 and CDR2: KGHSH, LQKENI. Trimming removed 1 base from V and 1 base from J, with 7 bases in between. The CDR3 has 14 amino acids. CDR3 sequence (DNA): TGTGCCAGCTCACCACTGGAGACGAACACTGAAGCTTTCTTT. Its protein is CASSPLETNTEAFF.

In regard to this clone: This sample includes further DNA sequences coding for the same CDR3. The gene calls are TRBV4-3 and TRBJ2-7, with D possibly TRBD1 on 6 matching bases. This CDR3 region has 14 residues. Germline assignment: CDR1 LGHNA and CDR2 YSLEER. Trimming removed 0 bases from V and 1 base from J, with 7 bases in between. DNA for the CDR3: TGCGCCAGCAGCCAAGATGGGACATCCTACGAGCAGTACTTC. Encoded protein: CASSQDGTSYEQYF.

V is TRBV5-6 and J is TRBJ1-4; TRBD1 might be the D (6 bases). The germline V gene has CDR1 SGHDT and CDR2 YYEEEE. The CDR3 has 18 residues. The germline V and J ends were trimmed by 0 bases and 4 bases, with 19 bases remaining between them. The CDR3 loop is CASSLGGPGEWNNEKLFF. Here the CDR3 DNA reads TGTGCCAGCAGCTTGGGGGGGCCAGGGGAGTGGAATAATGAAAAACTGTTTTTT.